The source of this T cell receptor beta chain is a study of liver allograft versus peripheral blood T cells. Study details: Transplanted livers and recipients' peripheral blood had their T cell receptor repertoires compared. Overall study findings and caveats: Intragraft T cell receptor repertoires of liver allografts were reportedly distinct from those in peripheral blood.

Deletions cut 2 bases from V and 7 bases from J, with 12 bases between. CDR3 size: 12 residues. Germline assignment: CDR1 GTSNPN and CDR2 SVGIG (reference sequence). In this sample, this clonotype turned up once. Antigen: not known. MiXCR, applied by TCRdb to the reads, yields one record per CDR3 protein. Among under 15,000 distinct CDR3 sequences listed, about 18% were seen once. The clonotype originates from a human patient who had a liver transplant. Some T cells may have come from the graft donor. V is TRBV30 and J is TRBJ2-7, with a weak D call TRBD1 (6 bases). CDR3 residues: CAWSITGKEQYF. The DNA for the CDR3 is TGTGCCTGGAGTATAACAGGGAAAGAGCAGTACTTC.